These T cell receptor beta chains were read from a single sample in a study of T cell repertoires in cytomegalovirus infection. TCRdb passed the reads through MiXCR, listing each CDR3 protein once. The sample carries around 230,000 distinct CDR3 sequences, roughly 6.5% recorded once. The source material was PBMCs. The receptors stem from a human donor in good health (CMV status not recorded). Some clones in this sample may be carry-over from other donors' samples. Both conserved end residues are part of each CDR3. D genes are given only for firm matches. Part of the rows lack a size; the others show once, few, many or a class for expanded clones.

13,.,many,TRBJ2-7,TRBV6-2/TRBV6-3,CASRRTTHYEQYF,TGTGCCAGCAGACGGACTACCCACTACGAGCAGTACTTC
12,TRBD1,many,TRBJ2-1,TRBV15,CATSSGQGVQFF,TGTGCCACCAGCAGCGGACAGGGTGTACAGTTCTTC
12,.,.,TRBJ1-1,TRBV20-1,CSAFSQNTEAFF,TGCAGTGCTTTTAGTCAGAACACTGAAGCTTTCTTT
16,TRBD2,many,TRBJ2-5,TRBV5-1,CASSSTSAGSQETQYF,TGCGCCAGCAGCTCTACTAGCGCGGGGAGCCAAGAGACCCAGTACTTC
14,.,many,TRBJ1-1,TRBV5-6,CASSRTLGNTEAFF,TGTGCCAGCAGCAGGACCCTGGGCAACACTGAAGCTTTCTTT
12,.,many,TRBJ2-7,TRBV12-3/TRBV12-4,CASTIEGYEQYF,TGTGCCAGCACCATCGAGGGGTACGAGCAGTACTTC
13,.,few,TRBJ1-2,TRBV29-1,CSVPGGTNYGYTF,TGCAGCGTCCCGGGCGGAACTAACTATGGCTACACCTTC
19,TRBD1,many,TRBJ1-5,TRBV6-2/TRBV6-3,CASSDAGDRASLFYQPQHF,TGTGCCAGCAGTGATGCGGGAGACAGGGCTTCCCTCTTTTATCAGCCCCAGCATTTT
14,TRBD1,.,TRBJ2-7,TRBV20-1,CSARETGTEYEQYF,TGCAGTGCTAGAGAGACGGGGACAGAGTACGAGCAGTACTTC
14,.,many,TRBJ1-1,TRBV5-6,CASSGAWVRTEAFF,TGTGCCAGCAGCGGGGCATGGGTCAGAACTGAAGCTTTCTTT
20,TRBD2,many,TRBJ2-1,TRBV6-2/TRBV6-3,CASSYSLAAGGLPFYNEQFF,TGTGCCAGCAGTTACTCGTTAGCGGCGGGGGGGCTCCCGTTCTACAATGAGCAGTTCTTC
12,.,many,TRBJ2-2,TRBV6-2/TRBV6-3,CASSETHGELFF,TGTGCCAGCAGTGAGACGCACGGGGAGCTGTTTTTT
17,.,.,TRBJ2-3,TRBV29-1,CSVEGDFLQGDTDTQYF,TGCAGCGTTGAAGGGGACTTTCTTCAGGGAGACACAGATACGCAGTATTTT
12,TRBD1,many,TRBJ2-5,TRBV12-3/TRBV12-4,CASTQGRETQYF,TGTGCCAGCACACAGGGGAGAGAGACCCAGTACTTC
13,.,few,TRBJ1-5,TRBV3-1,CASSQGGKQPQHF,TGTGCCAGCAGCCAAGGAGGGAAACAGCCCCAGCATTTT
12,.,many,TRBJ1-1,TRBV18,CASSPGIAEAFF,TGTGCCAGCTCACCAGGGATCGCTGAAGCTTTCTTT
13,TRBD1,many,TRBJ1-5,TRBV29-1,CSVVTGGGQPQHF,TGCAGCGTCGTTACAGGGGGCGGTCAGCCCCAGCATTTT
14,.,many,TRBJ2-3,TRBV7-9,CASGWTGASDTQYF,TGTGCCAGCGGCTGGACGGGTGCTTCAGATACGCAGTATTTT
13,.,many,TRBJ1-1,TRBV7-3,CASSKRGNTEAFF,TGTGCCAGCAGCAAACGGGGGAACACTGAAGCTTTCTTT
16,TRBD2,many,TRBJ2-1,TRBV18,CASSPPKRGDTDEQFF,TGTGCCAGCTCACCACCGAAGCGGGGGGATACGGATGAGCAGTTCTTC
19,TRBD2,few,TRBJ2-6,TRBV19,CASSPNREGSRSGANVLTF,TGTGCCAGTAGTCCTAATCGGGAGGGATCGAGGTCTGGGGCCAACGTCCTGACTTTC
13,.,.,TRBJ1-2,TRBV14,CASSQDVPGGYTF,TGTGCCAGCAGCCAGGACGTCCCCGGTGGCTACACCTTC
16,.,many,TRBJ1-1,TRBV6-5,CASSYSPQGMNTEAFF,TGTGCCAGCAGTTACTCCCCCCAAGGAATGAACACTGAAGCTTTCTTT
16,.,many,TRBJ1-1,TRBV25-1,CASSEYWIRENTEAFF,TGTGCCAGCAGTGAATATTGGATCAGGGAGAACACTGAAGCTTTCTTT
13,.,many,TRBJ1-2,TRBV7-2,CASSLTVNYGYTF,TGTGCCAGCAGCTTAACGGTGAACTATGGCTACACCTTC
15,.,many,TRBJ2-1,TRBV18,CASSPSFGHYNEQFF,TGTGCCAGCTCCCCCTCTTTTGGACACTACAATGAGCAGTTCTTC
15,.,.,TRBJ2-7,TRBV28,CASSALLVEPYEQYF,TGTGCCAGCAGTGCCCTCCTAGTCGAACCCTACGAGCAGTACTTC
13,.,many,TRBJ2-1,TRBV7-6,CASSFRTDNEQFF,TGTGCCAGCAGCTTCAGGACCGACAATGAGCAGTTCTTC
15,.,few,TRBJ2-7,TRBV28,CASSTAGTPPNEQYF,TGTGCCAGCAGTACCGCCGGGACGCCCCCCAACGAGCAGTACTTC
12,.,few,TRBJ1-1,TRBV20-1,CSAPYRSTEAFF,TGCAGTGCTCCCTATAGGAGCACTGAAGCTTTCTTT
15,TRBD2,.,TRBJ2-1,TRBV20-1,CSARTSGGPYNEQFF,TGCAGTGCACGGACTAGCGGGGGGCCTTACAATGAGCAGTTCTTC
16,.,many,TRBJ2-6,TRBV28,CASSFRAFSGANVLTF,TGTGCCAGCAGTTTTCGGGCCTTCTCTGGGGCCAACGTCCTGACTTTC
11,TRBD1,many,TRBJ1-1,TRBV29-1,CSGTGIPEAFF,TGCAGCGGGACAGGGATCCCTGAAGCTTTCTTT
15,.,many,TRBJ1-5,TRBV7-2,CASSLSGREEQPQHF,TGTGCCAGCAGCTTAAGCGGCAGGGAAGAACAGCCCCAGCATTTT
15,TRBD1,many,TRBJ1-1,TRBV10-3,CAISESGQGDTEAFF,TGTGCCATCAGTGAGTCCGGACAGGGTGACACTGAAGCTTTCTTT
14,TRBD1,once,TRBJ1-2,TRBV29-1,CSVEWQGGYYGYTF,TGCAGCGTTGAGTGGCAGGGGGGGTACTATGGCTACACCTTC
12,.,many,TRBJ2-1,TRBV6-6,CASTNTPAEQFF,TGTGCCAGCACCAACACCCCGGCTGAGCAGTTCTTC
12,TRBD1,many,TRBJ1-1,TRBV7-2,CASSRQGREAFF,TGTGCCAGCAGCCGACAGGGAAGAGAAGCTTTCTTT
12,.,many,TRBJ2-5,TRBV7-8,CASNLRGETQYF,TGTGCCAGCAACCTCAGGGGAGAGACCCAGTACTTC
14,.,.,TRBJ2-3,TRBV18,CASSPGTGGDTQYF,TGTGCCAGCTCACCCGGGACCGGGGGAGATACGCAGTATTTT
15,.,many,TRBJ1-5,TRBV6-2/TRBV6-3,CACREPTGRNQPQHF,TGTGCCTGCAGGGAACCAACGGGGCGCAATCAGCCCCAGCATTTT
15,TRBD1,many,TRBJ2-7,TRBV4-2,CASSLAGTELYEQYF,TGTGCCAGCAGCCTTGCAGGGACAGAGTTGTACGAGCAGTACTTC